This T cell receptor (beta chain) was retrieved from a study of blood T cells in healthy people across ages. The CDR3 has 15 amino acids. V was pared by 6 bases and J by 6 bases, with 19 bases between. Germline V gives CDR1 KGHSH, CDR2 LQKENI. General study results and limits: No conclusive comparison of naive versus antigen-experienced cells was possible with unsorted PBMCs.

Concerning this clonotype itself: Antigen unknown.

A second PCR, run for about 7 to 11 cycles, used a sample-barcoded 5' primer plus a J-beta primer mix. Carrying 12 random nucleotides, a template-switch adaptor labeled each individual cDNA molecule. MiXCR, applied by TCRdb to the 5' RACE reads, yields one record per CDR3 protein. The data show 650,000 to 800,000 distinct CDR3 sequences, more than 40% seen once. The individuals who served as donors were healthy Caucasians living in Russia, aged roughly 6 to 90. The clonotype comes from a man in his sixties in good health. This chain uses TRBV18 with TRBJ2-3; D is unresolved. The sample was blood. The CDR3 reads CASSLGTLGLDTQYF. CDR3 coding DNA: TGTGCCAGCTCTCTGGGCACCCTTGGGCTTGATACGCAGTATTTT.